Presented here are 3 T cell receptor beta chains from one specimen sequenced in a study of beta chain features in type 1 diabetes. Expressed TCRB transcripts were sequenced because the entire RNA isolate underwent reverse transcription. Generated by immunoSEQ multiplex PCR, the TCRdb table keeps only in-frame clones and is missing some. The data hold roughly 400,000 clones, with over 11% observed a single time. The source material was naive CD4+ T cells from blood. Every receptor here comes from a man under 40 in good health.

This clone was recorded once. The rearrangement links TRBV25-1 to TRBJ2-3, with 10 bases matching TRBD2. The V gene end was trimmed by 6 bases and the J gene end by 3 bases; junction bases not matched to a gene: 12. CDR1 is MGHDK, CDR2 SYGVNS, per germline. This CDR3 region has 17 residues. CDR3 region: CASSLAGGPLITDTQYF. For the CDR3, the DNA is TGTGCCAGCAGCTTAGCGGGGGGCCCCTTAATTACAGATACGCAGTATTTT.

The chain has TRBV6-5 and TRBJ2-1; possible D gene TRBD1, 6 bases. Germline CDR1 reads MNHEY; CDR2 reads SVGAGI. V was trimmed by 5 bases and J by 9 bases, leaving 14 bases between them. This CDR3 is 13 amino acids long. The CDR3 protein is CASSLTGIGEQFF. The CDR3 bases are TGTGCCAGCAGTCTTACAGGGATTGGTGAGCAGTTCTTC.

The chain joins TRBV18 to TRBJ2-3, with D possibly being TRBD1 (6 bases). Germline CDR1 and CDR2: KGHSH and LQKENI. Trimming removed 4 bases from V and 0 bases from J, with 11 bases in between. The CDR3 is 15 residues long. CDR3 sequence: CASSQRQASTDTQYF. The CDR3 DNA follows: TGTGCCAGCTCACAACGACAGGCCAGCACAGATACGCAGTATTTT.